The TCR beta chain described here comes from a study of human T cells and chemical hapten exposure. Study-wide background: For sensitization, 2% DPC was applied to an approximately 2 cm by approximately 2 cm patch of upper inner arm skin. Small pooled library volume differences chiefly drove per-sample TCR yield variation. Study findings and constraints: Relative to control repertoires, expanded TCRs gave rise to significantly more large CDR3 similarity clusters.

There are 13 residues in the CDR3. V was cut by 1 base and J by 7 bases, with 11 bases left in between. From germline, CDR1 is LGHNA and CDR2 YNFKEQ. This clonotype was seen at least ten times. Its cognate antigen is unknown. Time point denoted: patch test 2, 6 weeks after DPC sensitization. Indicated treatment: therapeutic diphenylcyclopropenone sensitization with weekly scalp DPC. The drawing of blood occurred before each patch test was applied. TCRdb independently ran MiXCR on the RACE reads; one entry per CDR3 protein. The sample has approximately 40,000 distinct CDR3 sequences, approximately 3.4% seen once.

This chain connects TRBV4-2 to TRBJ2-7; D possibly corresponds to TRBD2 (5 bases). Sample: whole blood, taken in connection with sensitization to the hapten diphenylcyclopropenone (DPC). The TCR originated in a man in his forties with alopecia areata. Some clones in this sample may be carry-over from other donors' samples. CDR3 DNA sequence: TGTGCCAGCAGCCAAGCCGGGGTTGGTGAGCAGTACTTC. This translates into CASSQAGVGEQYF.